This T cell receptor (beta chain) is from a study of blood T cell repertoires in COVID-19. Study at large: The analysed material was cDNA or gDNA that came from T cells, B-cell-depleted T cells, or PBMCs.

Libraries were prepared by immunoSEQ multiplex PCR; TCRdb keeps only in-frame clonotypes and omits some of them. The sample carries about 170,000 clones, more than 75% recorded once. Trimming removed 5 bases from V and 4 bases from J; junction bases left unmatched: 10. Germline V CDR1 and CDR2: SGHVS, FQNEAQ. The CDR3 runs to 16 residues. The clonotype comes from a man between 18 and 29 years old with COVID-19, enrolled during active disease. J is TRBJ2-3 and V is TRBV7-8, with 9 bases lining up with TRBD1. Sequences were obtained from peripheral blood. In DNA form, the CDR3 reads TGTGCCAGCAGCAGGCTGACAGGGGGGGAGGCAGATACGCAGTATTTT. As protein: CASSRLTGGEADTQYF.